These 19 T cell receptor beta chains originate from one sample sequenced in a study of blood T cells in healthy people across ages. A J-beta primer mix and a sample-barcoded 5' primer were used in a second PCR of roughly 6 to 12 cycles. TCRdb redid the calling of the 5' RACE reads with MiXCR, one entry per CDR3 protein. Seen here are 1.5 million to 2 million distinct CDR3 sequences, roughly 32% observed once, and the top ten hold about 10%. What was sequenced was blood. The receptors here all came from a woman under 40 in good health.

The rearrangement links TRBV18 to TRBJ1-4, with 7 positions matching TRBD1. This CDR3 comprises 15 residues. Germline-derived CDR1 and CDR2 are KGHSH and LQKENI. The J segment lost 1 base and the V segment lost 3 bases, leaving 2 bases of the junction unmatched. The CDR3 loop reads CASSPGQETNEKLFF. In DNA, the CDR3 is TGTGCCAGCTCACCTGGACAGGAAACTAATGAAAAACTGTTTTTT.

This clonotype has only a few counts. The chain uses TRBV30 and TRBJ2-1; 7 positions match TRBD1. The CDR3 has 13 amino acids. Germline V gives CDR1 GTSNPN, CDR2 SVGIG (reference sequence). The DNA for the CDR3 is TGTGATTGGAGTAGGGGGCCATCGGGGGAGCAGTTCTTC. Translating it yields CDWSRGPSGEQFF.

The V gene is TRBV15, the J gene TRBJ2-3; 8 bases match TRBD2. The germline V gene has CDR1 LNHNV and CDR2 YYDKDF (reference sequence). There are 14 residues in the CDR3. V trimming: 8 bases; J trimming: 1 base; junction bases outside the gene matches: 5. CDR3 region: CATLAGGRTDTQYF. The CDR3 DNA reads as TGTGCCACCCTGGCGGGGGGTCGCACAGATACGCAGTATTTT.

The CDR3 loop reads CASSVAERGDLPETQYF. In DNA, the CDR3 is TGTGCCAGCAGCGTAGCCGAGAGGGGGGACCTTCCAGAGACCCAGTACTTC. The chain has TRBV9 and TRBJ2-5; D may match TRBD1 or TRBD2 (6 bases each). CDR1 and CDR2 from the germline V gene are SGDLS and YYNGEE. Trimming pared 0 bases from V and 4 bases from J, leaving 19 bases between. This CDR3 comprises 17 residues.

V and J are TRBV6-1 and TRBJ2-1; TRBD2 aligns across 12 bases. The CDR3 is 15 amino acids. J lost 8 bases, V lost 1 base, and 3 bases had no gene match. CDR1 and CDR2 (germline): MNHNS, SASEGT. CDR3 sequence: CASSEGLAGADEQFF. Here the CDR3 DNA reads TGTGCCAGCAGTGAAGGACTAGCGGGAGCGGATGAGCAGTTCTTC.

V and J are TRBV6-5 and TRBJ1-5; D remains ambiguous. This CDR3 comprises 13 residues. Trimming took off 6 bases at V and 3 bases at J, with 9 bases between the two ends. CDR1 is MNHEY and CDR2 is SVGAGI in the germline V gene. The CDR3 is CASSPQFNQPQHF. The CDR3 coding sequence is TGTGCCAGCAGCCCCCAGTTCAATCAGCCCCAGCATTTT.

A word on this clonotype: A read error is possible here, since a much larger clone lies one base away. The gene calls are TRBV5-1 and TRBJ2-5; D gene unclear. The J call is uncertain, as TRBJ2-7 better fits the DNA end. The CDR3 consists of 14 residues. The germline V gene encodes CDR1 SGHRS and CDR2 YFSETQ. For the CDR3, the DNA is TGCGTCAGCAGCTTGGGTACGGATGGGTACGAGCAGTACTTC. It yields the protein CVSSLGTDGYEQYF.

V gene TRBV15 combines with J gene TRBJ1-6; D uncertain. Trimming took off 4 bases at V and 2 bases at J, with 12 bases between the two ends. This CDR3 has 16 amino acids. Germline CDR1 is LNHNV and CDR2 is YYDKDF (reference sequence). CDR3 DNA: TGTGCCACCAGCATTTTCGGCCGGGCCTATAATTCACCCCTCCACTTT. Protein sequence: CATSIFGRAYNSPLHF.

CDR3 bases: TGCAGTGCTAGTTTGGACAGGGGAGGCGAGCAGTACTTC. Protein: CSASLDRGGEQYF. The chain uses TRBV20-1 and TRBJ2-7; 9 nucleotides agree with TRBD1. The germline V gene has CDR1 DFQATT and CDR2 SNEGSKA (reference sequence). The CDR3 is 13 amino acids. With V trimmed by 3 bases and J by 6 bases, 6 bases remained unmatched.

This clonotype is a singleton in its sample. This may come from a read error, since a much larger clone is one base off. The genes are TRBV30 and TRBJ2-7; D possibly corresponds to TRBD2 (7 bases). Germline V gene data show CDR1 as GTSNPN and CDR2 as SVGIG (reference sequence). The CDR3 has 11 amino acids. The CDR3 DNA reads as TGTGCCTGGTCCGGGGGGCTCGAGCAGTGCTTC. The encoded protein is CAWSGGLEQCF.

The V call is TRBV6-6, the J call TRBJ1-2, with D hard to call. The CDR3 totals 12 residues. Trimming stripped 7 bases from V and 4 bases from J, with 10 bases between. The germline CDR1 and CDR2 sequences are MNHNY and SVGAGI (reference sequence). Here the CDR3 DNA reads TGTGCCAGCACCCAGACCCTCTATGGCTACACCTTC. Its protein product is CASTQTLYGYTF.

This clonotype was counted between two and nine times. The chain joins TRBV7-9 to TRBJ2-7; D perhaps matches TRBD2 (5 bases). Germline V gene lookup returns CDR1 SEHNR and CDR2 FQNEAQ (reference sequence). The CDR3 sequence is 14 residues long. The germline V and J ends were trimmed by 1 base and 2 bases, with 9 bases remaining between them. The CDR3 loop reads CASSLDQRPYEQYF. CDR3 nucleotides: TGTGCCAGCAGCTTAGATCAGCGGCCCTACGAGCAGTACTTC.

This clonotype came up a few times. The chain links TRBV7-8 to TRBJ2-7, with a weak D call TRBD1 (6 bases). Germline loops: CDR1 SGHVS, CDR2 FQNEAQ. The germline V and J ends were trimmed by 5 bases and 4 bases, with 21 bases remaining between them. The CDR3 contains 16 residues. This CDR3 reads CASSPLVQGIGYEQYF. The CDR3 nucleotides are TGTGCCAGCAGCCCTCTAGTCCAGGGGATAGGTTACGAGCAGTACTTC.

This clonotype was observed a few times. J is TRBJ2-1 and V is TRBV6-5; D is uncertain. Germline CDR1 reads MNHEY; CDR2 reads SVGAGI. The CDR3 totals 15 residues. Trimming left V 2 bases short and J 1 base short, with 9 bases between. DNA for the CDR3: TGTGCCAGCAGTTACCTTATCGGTTCCTACAATGAGCAGTTCTTC. Translated: CASSYLIGSYNEQFF.

V gene TRBV18 combines with J gene TRBJ2-3, with 14 bases matching TRBD2. The CDR3 length is 17 residues. V lost 0 bases to trimming and J lost 1 base; unmatched junction nucleotides: 0. Looked up from germline, CDR1 is KGHSH and CDR2 is LQKENI. CDR3 loop: CASSPPGLAGGTDTQYF. The CDR3 DNA follows: TGTGCCAGCTCACCACCGGGACTAGCGGGAGGCACAGATACGCAGTATTTT. The full variable domain, in which reference TRBV18 and TRBJ2-3 provide the parts outside the CDR3, is NAGVMQNPRHLVRRRGQEARLRCSPMKGHSHVYWYRQLPEEGLKFMVYLQKENIIDESGMPKERFSAEFPKEGPSILRIQQVVRGDSAAYFCASSPPGLAGGTDTQYFGPGTRLTVL.

The chain couples TRBV16 to TRBJ1-5; no firm D call. Germline V gene sequence: CDR1 KGHSY, CDR2 FQNENV. The CDR3 spans 13 residues. V dropped 3 bases and J dropped 5 bases, with 8 bases sitting between them. The CDR3 DNA reads as TGTGCCAGCAGCCAGGAGCTAGATCAGCCCCAGCATTTT. Amino acids: CASSQELDQPQHF.

This clonotype was observed a few times. This chain joins TRBV12-3 or TRBV12-4 and TRBJ2-1; 10 bases agree with TRBD2. V lost 11 bases, J lost 7 bases, and 17 bases stayed unmatched. CDR3 length: 16 amino acids. In DNA form, the CDR3 reads TGTGCCGGCACTTTAATAAGCGGGAGGGCCGGGAATGAGCAGTTCTTC. This codes for CAGTLISGRAGNEQFF.

The rearrangement uses TRBV2 and TRBJ1-4; TRBD1 agrees at 9 bases. V trimming: 5 bases; J trimming: 7 bases; junction bases outside the gene matches: 11. The CDR3 spans 16 residues. Germline-derived CDR1 and CDR2 are SNHLY and FYNNEI. The CDR3 region is CASSRDRESIREKLFF. DNA of the CDR3: TGTGCCAGCAGTCGGGACAGGGAATCAATACGTGAAAAACTGTTTTTT.

This clonotype turned up a few times. The chain uses TRBV7-9 and TRBJ2-1; 7 bases match TRBD2. Germline CDR1 SEHNR, CDR2 FQNEAQ (reference sequence). The ends lost 11 bases at V and 0 bases at J; junction bases unmatched: 4. The CDR3 has 13 amino acids. CDR3 sequence (DNA): TGTGCCGGAGGGACTACCTCCTACAATGAGCAGTTCTTC. This encodes CAGGTTSYNEQFF.